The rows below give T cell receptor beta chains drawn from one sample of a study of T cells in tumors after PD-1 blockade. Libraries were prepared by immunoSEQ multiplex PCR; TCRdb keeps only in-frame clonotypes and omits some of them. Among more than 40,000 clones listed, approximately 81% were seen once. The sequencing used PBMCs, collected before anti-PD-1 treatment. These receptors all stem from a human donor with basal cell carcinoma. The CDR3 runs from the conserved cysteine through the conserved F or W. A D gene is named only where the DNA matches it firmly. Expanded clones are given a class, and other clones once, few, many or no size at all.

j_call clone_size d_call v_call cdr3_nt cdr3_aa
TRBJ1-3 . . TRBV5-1 TGCGCCAGCAGCTTGCAGGGCTACCCTGGAAACACCATATATTTT CASSLQGYPGNTIYF
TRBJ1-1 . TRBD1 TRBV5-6 TGTGCCAGCAGCAACCAGGGACAGAGGGCGCGTGAAGCTTTCTTT CASSNQGQRAREAFF
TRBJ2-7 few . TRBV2 TGTGCCAGCCTGGCTAGCTCCTCCTACGAGCAGTACTTC CASLASSSYEQYF
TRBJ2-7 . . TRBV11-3 TGTGCCAGCAGCTTAGACAGGGTCAGCGAGCAGTACTTC CASSLDRVSEQYF
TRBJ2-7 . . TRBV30 TGTGCCTGGGGGTCCTTCTCCTACGAGCAGTACTTC CAWGSFSYEQYF
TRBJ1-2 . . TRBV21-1 TGTGCCAGCAGCAAGGGACAGGCTTATGGCTACACCTTC CASSKGQAYGYTF
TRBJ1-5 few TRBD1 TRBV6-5 TGTGCCAGCAGTTCAGGACAGGGGGCTGGCAATCAGCCCCAGCATTTT CASSSGQGAGNQPQHF
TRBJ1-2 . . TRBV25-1 TGTGCCAGCAGTGACCCCAATAACTATGGCTACACCTTC CASSDPNNYGYTF
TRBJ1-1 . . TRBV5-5 TGTGCCACCGCCGGGACATGGAACACTGAAGCTTTCTTT CATAGTWNTEAFF
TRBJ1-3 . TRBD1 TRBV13 TGTGCCAGCAGCCTCCTCAGGGACAGGGGCACAAAGGCCATATATTTT CASSLLRDRGTKAIYF
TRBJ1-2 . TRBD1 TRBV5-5 TGTGCCAGCAGCCAAATGACAGGGGGCTATGGCTACACCTTC CASSQMTGGYGYTF
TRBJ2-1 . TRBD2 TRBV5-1 TGCGCCAGCAGCTTGGCGGGGGGGATTTGGAATGAGCAGTTCTTC CASSLAGGIWNEQFF
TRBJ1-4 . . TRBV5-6 TGTGCCAGCTCCCTCCGAGAAATGGGGGGCGAAAAACTGTTTTTT CASSLREMGGEKLFF
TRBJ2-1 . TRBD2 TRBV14 TGTGCCAGCAGCCAAGAGAGGCGGGGGGGCAAGTTCTTC CASSQERRGGKFF
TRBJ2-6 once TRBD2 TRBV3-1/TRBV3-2 TGTGCCAGCAGCCAAATATATCGGACTAGCGGGGGGGCTTCTGGGGCCAACGTCCTGACTTTC CASSQIYRTSGGASGANVLTF
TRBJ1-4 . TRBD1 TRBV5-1 TGCGCCAGCAGCTTCACTCCGGGACAGGGACGGGAAAAACTGTTTTTT CASSFTPGQGREKLFF
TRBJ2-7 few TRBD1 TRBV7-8 TGTGCCAGCAGCTTAGACAGGGGCCTGACCTACGAGCAGTACTTC CASSLDRGLTYEQYF
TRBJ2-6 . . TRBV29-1 TGCAGCGTTGAAGGGGGCCCCCTCTCTGGGGCCAACGTCCTGACTTTC CSVEGGPLSGANVLTF
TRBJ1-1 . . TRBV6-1 TGTGCCAGCAGTGAAGCGGACGGGTTGAACACTGAAGCTTTCTTT CASSEADGLNTEAFF
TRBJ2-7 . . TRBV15 TGTGCCACGGGGAGGCAGGGCTACGAGCAGTACTTC CATGRQGYEQYF
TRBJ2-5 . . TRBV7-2 TGTGCCAGCAGCTTAGGGCCGGGGGAGACCCAGTACTTC CASSLGPGETQYF
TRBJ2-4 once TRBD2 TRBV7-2 TGTGCCAGCAGCTTAGTGGGACTAGCGGGGGGTTTCAAAAACATTCAGTACTTC CASSLVGLAGGFKNIQYF
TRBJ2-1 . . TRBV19 TGTGCCAGTAGCTCCCCGGGACGGAGAGAATATGAGCAGTTCTTC CASSSPGRREYEQFF
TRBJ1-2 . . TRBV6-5 TGTGCCAGCAGCCCCCCCTACGGCGGGCGGTGGGGCTACACCTTC CASSPPYGGRWGYTF
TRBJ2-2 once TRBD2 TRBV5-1 TGCGCCAGCAGAGCTTACCCAGCGGGGGGCGGCACCGGGGAGCTGTTTTTT CASRAYPAGGGTGELFF
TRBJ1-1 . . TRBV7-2 TGTGCCAGCAGCCCCAGGGCCCTAGGGAACACTGAAGCTTTCTTT CASSPRALGNTEAFF
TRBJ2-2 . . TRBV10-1 TGCGCCAGCAGTGGAGGATTCACCGGGGAGCTGTTTTTT CASSGGFTGELFF
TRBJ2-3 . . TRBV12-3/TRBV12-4 TGTGCCAGCAGTTTGGTTGGAGATACGCAGTATTTT CASSLVGDTQYF
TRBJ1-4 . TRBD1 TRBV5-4 TGTGCCAGCAGCTTGGGACAGGGGATTGCGACTAATGAAAAACTGTTTTTT CASSLGQGIATNEKLFF
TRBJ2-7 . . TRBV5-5 TGTGCCAGCAGCCCCGACATAGGCGAGCAGTACTTC CASSPDIGEQYF
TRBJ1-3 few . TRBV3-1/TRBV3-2 TGTGCCAGCAGCCCCAGTGGTGGCAGATCCCGAAACACCATATATTTT CASSPSGGRSRNTIYF
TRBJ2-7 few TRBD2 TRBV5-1 TGCGCCAGCAGCTTAGCGGGGGCACCTGGGGAGCAGTACTTC CASSLAGAPGEQYF
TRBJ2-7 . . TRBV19 TGTGCCAGTATGGGGGTCTCCTACGAGCAGTACTTC CASMGVSYEQYF
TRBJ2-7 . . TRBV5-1 TGCGCCAGCAGCTTAAGTATCCAGGGGTTCCCGTCCTACGAGCAGTACTTC CASSLSIQGFPSYEQYF
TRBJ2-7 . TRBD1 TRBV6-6 TGTGCCAGCTCAACTGGGGGACAGGTCTCCTACGAGCAGTACTTC CASSTGGQVSYEQYF
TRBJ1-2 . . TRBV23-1 TGCGCCAGCAGTCATCTCTATGGCTACACCTTC CASSHLYGYTF
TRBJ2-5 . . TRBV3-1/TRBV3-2 TGTGCCAGCAGCCAAGAGGTCCAGAGGGCGGGTGAGACCCAGTACTTC CASSQEVQRAGETQYF
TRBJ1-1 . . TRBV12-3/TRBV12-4 TGTGCCAGCAGTTTTGGGGTCACTGAAGCTTTCTTT CASSFGVTEAFF
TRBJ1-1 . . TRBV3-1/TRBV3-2 TGTGCCAGCAGCCGAAAGGGTGCGGGGGACACTGAAGCTTTCTTT CASSRKGAGDTEAFF
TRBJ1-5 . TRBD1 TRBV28 TGTGCCAGCAGCGCCGGGACAGGGGCCAATAGCAATCAGCCCCAGCATTTT CASSAGTGANSNQPQHF
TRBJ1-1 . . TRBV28 TGTGCCAGCAGTCCCTGGACGGTAGAGCACACTGAAGCTTTCTTT CASSPWTVEHTEAFF
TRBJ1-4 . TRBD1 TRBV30 TGTGCCTGGAGTGAGTGGACAGGGGGGAAGGGAAAACTGTTTTTT CAWSEWTGGKGKLFF
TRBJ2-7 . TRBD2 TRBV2 TGTGCCAGCATATTAGCGGGGCTTTCCTACGAGCAGTACTTC CASILAGLSYEQYF
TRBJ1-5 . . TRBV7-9 TGTGCCAGCAGCTTCGAGGGGCTAGGGCAGCCCCAGCATTTT CASSFEGLGQPQHF
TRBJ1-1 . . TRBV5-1 TGCGCCAGCAGCTTGATTGGCATGAACACTGAAGCTTTCTTT CASSLIGMNTEAFF